This T cell receptor beta chain was profiled in a study of siplizumab effects on memory and regulatory T cells. As for this clone: Its cognate antigen is unknown.

Sequenced by immunoSEQ multiplex PCR; TCRdb stores in-frame clones only, minus some. The sample consists of around 97,000 clones, roughly 94% of them appearing once. With 4 bases clipped from V and 5 bases from J, the junction kept 10 bases outside the gene matches. Per germline, CDR1 SGHRS and CDR2 YFSETQ. The CDR3 sequence is 15 residues long. The study, taken as a whole, reports: For siplizumab cultures, the suppressive function of their proliferating Tregs was not confirmed.

This chain joins TRBV5-1 and TRBJ2-5; 8 bases align to TRBD1. The sample consisted of non-Treg CD4+ T cells sorted from blood. This TCR was recovered from a human donor in good health. The CDR3 is CASSRRQGATETQYF. Here the CDR3 DNA reads TGCGCCAGCAGCCGGCGGCAGGGGGCGACGGAGACCCAGTACTTC.